These 31 T cell receptor beta chains originate from one sample sequenced in a study of T cells in Graves' hyperthyroidism and ophthalmopathy. The investigators amplified TCR beta CDR3 regions from RNA transcripts. Carried out on the TCR CDR3, a first-round RT-PCR used the HTBI primer set. Each CDR3 protein gets one entry after TCRdb re-called the multiplex PCR reads with MiXCR. The repertoire holds some 510,000 distinct CDR3 sequences, with less than 25% as singletons. Sequencing input: blood. The receptors come from a man between 18 and 29 years old with Graves' hyperthyroidism.

This clonotype was counted between two and nine times. J is TRBJ2-7 and V is TRBV6-1; D is undetermined. Trimming stripped 7 bases from V and 6 bases from J, with 16 bases between. CDR1 and CDR2 from the germline V gene are MNHNS and SASEGT. This CDR3 has 13 amino acids. DNA of the CDR3: TGTGCCAGCACCCTAGAAGTATTCGGCGAGCAGTACTTC. As protein: CASTLEVFGEQYF.

Ten or more counts support this clonotype. This sequence joins TRBV2 and TRBJ1-1, with TRBD1 identical over 7 bases. CDR1 and CDR2 (germline): SNHLY, FYNNEI. The CDR3 is 14 residues long. The V and J ends lost 1 base and 7 bases, in that order; junction bases with no gene match: 6. CDR3 sequence reads: CASSEVRGGREAFF. In nucleotides, the CDR3 is TGTGCCAGCAGTGAAGTCAGGGGGGGTCGTGAAGCTTTCTTT.

This clonotype was observed a single time. The rearrangement links TRBV5-6 to TRBJ1-6; D unclear. Germline loops: CDR1 SGHDT, CDR2 YYEEEE. V gave up 4 bases and J gave up 7 bases, with 12 bases separating them. The CDR3 spans 14 residues. CDR3 DNA sequence: TGTGCCAGCAGCCTGTGGGCCCAGAATTCACCCCTCCACTTT. Translation: CASSLWAQNSPLHF. The full variable domain, rest sourced from reference TRBV5-6 and TRBJ1-6, is DAGVTQSPTHLIKTRGQQVTLRCSPKSGHDTVSWYQQALGQGPQFIFQYYEEEERQRGNFPDRFSGHQFPNYSSELNVNALLLGDSALYLCASSLWAQNSPLHFGNGTRLTVT.

This clonotype was recorded many times. The rearrangement joins TRBV6-1 to TRBJ2-5; TRBD2 aligns across 7 bases. CDR1 is MNHNS and CDR2 is SASEGT in the germline V gene. The CDR3 consists of 13 residues. V shed 10 bases, J shed 2 bases, and the junction held 7 bases outside the gene matches. This CDR3 reads CATNRGEQETQYF. CDR3 coding DNA: TGTGCCACAAACCGGGGGGAACAAGAGACCCAGTACTTC.

This clonotype was seen many times. The rearrangement joins TRBV7-9 to TRBJ2-7; D might be TRBD1 or TRBD2, each matching 5 bases. The CDR3 is made up of 14 amino acids. Germline V CDR1 and CDR2: SEHNR, FQNEAQ (reference sequence). V shed 1 base and J shed 6 bases, with 13 bases lying between them. The CDR3 coding sequence is TGTGCCAGCAGCTTAGACGGGGACGGCGGCGAGCAGTACTTC. This translates into CASSLDGDGGEQYF.

This clonotype was detected only a few times. CDR3 loop: CASSPLGDSYEQYF. CDR3 in DNA: TGTGCCAGCAGCCCCCTCGGGGACTCCTACGAGCAGTACTTC. This chain links TRBV7-6 with TRBJ2-7, with a possible D match to TRBD2 (5 bases). The germline V and J ends were trimmed by 5 bases and 0 bases, with 11 bases remaining between them. Germline V gene lookup returns CDR1 SGHVS and CDR2 FNYEAQ. The CDR3 runs to 14 residues.

This clonotype was seen repeatedly, ten times or more. The CDR3 nucleotides are TGTGCCAGCAGCCTTACTTCTCGACAGGGTTACCAGCCCCAGCATTTT. This translates into CASSLTSRQGYQPQHF. The rearrangement uses TRBV7-8 and TRBJ1-5; 7 nucleotides line up with TRBD1. In germline, CDR1 is SGHVS, CDR2 FQNEAQ. With V trimmed by 5 bases and J by 7 bases, 14 bases remained unmatched. CDR3 length: 16 residues.

This clonotype has at least ten counts. The chain uses TRBV6-5 and TRBJ1-5; no clear D. The CDR3 spans 14 residues. CDR1 and CDR2 from the germline V gene are MNHEY and SVGAGI. Trimming removed 4 bases from V and 4 bases from J, with 11 bases in between. This chain's CDR3 is CASSLRAANQPQHF. The CDR3 DNA sequence: TGTGCCAGCAGTTTAAGAGCGGCTAATCAGCCCCAGCATTTT.

The table lists this clonotype with a few counts. This chain connects TRBV19 to TRBJ1-2, with 9 bases lining up with TRBD1. The CDR3 loop spans 14 amino acids. Germline V gene data show CDR1 as LNHDA and CDR2 as SQIVND (reference sequence). Trimming removed 2 bases from V and 6 bases from J; junction bases left unmatched: 4. The CDR3 coding sequence is TGTGCCAGTAGTATACTGGACAGGGGAGATGGCTACACCTTC. This encodes CASSILDRGDGYTF.

This clonotype was counted many times. The chain has TRBV20-1 and TRBJ2-5; tentatively, D is TRBD2 (6 bases). The germline gives CDR1 DFQATT, CDR2 SNEGSKA (reference sequence). The CDR3 sequence is 16 residues long. Trimming removed 1 base from V and 2 bases from J, with 17 bases in between. CDR3 loop: CSARVFVGGTQETQYF. The CDR3 region has the DNA TGCAGTGCTAGAGTCTTCGTTGGGGGGACGCAAGAGACCCAGTACTTC.

This sequence joins TRBV6-1 and TRBJ2-4; TRBD2 aligns across 12 bases. Trimming took 2 bases from V and 1 from J; bases not matched to a gene: 9. The CDR3 has 19 amino acids. CDR1 is MNHNS, CDR2 SASEGT, per germline. CDR3 amino acids: CASSERASGRALAKNIQYF. CDR3 DNA: TGTGCCAGCAGTGAACGGGCTAGCGGGAGGGCCTTGGCCAAAAACATTCAGTACTTC.

This clonotype was detected a few times. The rearrangement uses TRBV4-1 and TRBJ1-5; D might be TRBD1 (6 bases). Trimming left V 5 bases short and J 0 bases short, with 23 bases between. The CDR3 runs 19 residues. CDR1 MGHRA and CDR2 YSYEKL come from the germline V gene. CDR3 protein: CASSVITDSKRNSNQPQHF. DNA of the CDR3: TGCGCCAGCAGCGTTATAACGGACAGCAAACGGAATAGCAATCAGCCCCAGCATTTT.

The V gene is TRBV5-1, the J gene TRBJ2-5; 11 nucleotides line up with TRBD1. The CDR3 totals 15 residues. Looked up from germline, CDR1 is SGHRS and CDR2 is YFSETQ. The J segment lost 4 bases and the V segment lost 4 bases, leaving 6 bases of the junction unmatched. CDR3 sequence (DNA): TGCGCCAGCAGCGAAGGACAGGGGGCGGGAGAGACCCAGTACTTC. Residues: CASSEGQGAGETQYF.

The chain uses TRBV27 and TRBJ2-7; tentatively, D is TRBD2 (6 bases). The CDR3 has 13 amino acids. Germline CDR1 is MNHEY and CDR2 is SMNVEV (reference sequence). Trimming pared 6 bases from V and 2 bases from J, leaving 11 bases between. CDR3: CASSPLAAYEQYF. The CDR3 DNA is TGTGCCAGCAGCCCACTAGCCGCCTACGAGCAGTACTTC.

This clonotype was observed at least ten times. This sequence joins TRBV6-1 and TRBJ2-7; TRBD1 or TRBD2 may be the D gene (5 bases each). Trimming cost V 7 bases and J 0 bases, with 10 bases left between them. The CDR3 spans 13 residues. Per germline, CDR1 MNHNS and CDR2 SASEGT. The CDR3 sequence is CASIGTGSYEQYF. In nucleotides, the CDR3 is TGTGCCAGCATTGGGACGGGCTCCTACGAGCAGTACTTC.

This chain links TRBV4-1 with TRBJ2-7, with D perhaps matching TRBD1 (5 bases). Germline V lookup: CDR1 MGHRA, CDR2 YSYEKL. The CDR3 has 14 amino acids. V was cut by 5 bases and J by 3 bases, with 14 bases left in between. The CDR3 nucleotides read TGCGCCAGCAGCAGCAGGGATGGGGTCTACGAGCAGTACTTC. It encodes CASSSRDGVYEQYF.

In this sample, this clonotype turned up a few times. The chain recombines TRBV4-2 with TRBJ1-5; unclear D gene. The CDR3 runs 17 residues. V was shortened by 4 bases and J by 0 bases, with 16 bases between the two germline ends. CDR1 and CDR2 (germline): LGHNA, YNFKEQ. CDR3 amino acids: CASSRDVALYSNQPQHF. The CDR3 nucleotides are TGTGCCAGCAGCCGGGATGTAGCCCTTTATAGCAATCAGCCCCAGCATTTT.

The chain joins TRBV10-1 to TRBJ2-5; 8 nucleotides align to TRBD2. With 3 bases clipped from V and 4 bases from J, the junction kept 7 bases outside the gene matches. The CDR3 loop spans 15 amino acids. Germline V gene sequence: CDR1 WNHNN, CDR2 SYGVQD (reference sequence). CDR3 sequence reads: CASSERSSGRETQYF. In DNA form, the CDR3 reads TGCGCCAGCAGTGAAAGGTCTAGCGGGCGAGAGACCCAGTACTTC.

Ten or more counts support this clonotype. The CDR3 protein is CASSGTIQGYSNQPQHF. In DNA form, the CDR3 reads TGTGCCAGCAGTGGAACTATCCAGGGGTATAGCAATCAGCCCCAGCATTTT. The chain uses TRBV6-1 and TRBJ1-5; a possible D gene is TRBD1 (6 bases). V lost 4 bases to trimming and J lost 0 bases, with 16 bases between them. Germline V gives CDR1 MNHNS, CDR2 SASEGT. This CDR3 has 17 amino acids.

This clonotype has at least ten counts. CDR3 in DNA: TGTGCCAGCAGTGTCGGGGGAAGGGGACCCGGTGGCTACACCTTC. It codes for CASSVGGRGPGGYTF. The rearrangement uses TRBV6-2 or TRBV6-3 and TRBJ1-2; D is perhaps TRBD1 (5 bases). Trimming took off 5 bases at V and 7 bases at J, with 20 bases between the two ends. This CDR3 spans 15 amino acids. The germline gives CDR1 MNHEY, CDR2 SVGEGT.

A remark on this clonotype: With a much larger clone just one base away, this may be a read error. The rearrangement joins TRBV12-3 or TRBV12-4 to TRBJ2-7, with 10 positions matching TRBD2. CDR3 length: 13 amino acids. In DNA form, the CDR3 reads TGTGCCAGCAGCCGGACTAGCGGTTGGGAGCATTACTTC. Encoded protein: CASSRTSGWEHYF.

This clonotype came up many times. J is TRBJ1-5 and V is TRBV6-5; D may be TRBD1 (6 bases). V gave up 3 bases and J gave up 7 bases, with 16 bases separating them. The CDR3 has 15 amino acids. The germline CDR1 and CDR2 sequences are MNHEY and SVGAGI. CDR3 sequence reads: CASSYLSGARQPQHF. CDR3 in DNA: TGTGCCAGCAGTTATCTCTCAGGGGCAAGGCAGCCCCAGCATTTT.

In its sample, this clonotype was seen many times. The rearrangement joins TRBV11-3 to TRBJ2-5; D could derive from TRBD1 or TRBD2 (5 bases each). This CDR3 has 14 amino acids. Germline V gene sequence: CDR1 SGHNT, CDR2 YENEEA. V shed 6 bases and J shed 5 bases, with 16 bases lying between them. The CDR3 coding sequence is TGTGCCAGCAGAGTCCGGGACCCCAAGGAGACCCAGTACTTC. Translation: CASRVRDPKETQYF.

This clonotype showed up many times. The V gene is TRBV24-1, the J gene TRBJ1-2, with 10 bases that match TRBD1. Germline-derived CDR1 and CDR2 are KGHDR and SFDVKD. The CDR3 contains 12 residues. The trim removed 5 bases at V and 12 bases at J, leaving 5 bases unmatched. This CDR3 is CATSGWDRGHTF. The CDR3 DNA reads TGTGCCACCAGTGGATGGGACAGGGGACACACCTTC.

This clonotype was found many times. V gene TRBV12-3 or TRBV12-4 combines with J gene TRBJ2-2; 7 positions match TRBD1. The CDR3 runs 17 residues. The V and J ends lost 2 bases and 1 base, in that order; junction bases with no gene match: 7. CDR3 sequence: CASSLHPGQLNTGELFF. DNA for the CDR3: TGTGCCAGCAGTTTACACCCGGGACAGTTGAACACCGGGGAGCTGTTTTTT.

This clonotype was detected ten times or more. The chain employs TRBV6-4 and TRBJ1-5, with 8 bases matching TRBD1. Losses at the gene ends were 9 bases for V and 5 bases for J; bases not matched to a gene: 9. Per the germline V gene, CDR1 is MRHNA and CDR2 is SNTAGT. The CDR3 is made up of 14 amino acids. CDR3 amino acids: CARPNRGSDQPQHF. DNA for the CDR3: TGTGCCAGACCTAACAGGGGGAGTGATCAGCCCCAGCATTTT.

In this sample, this clonotype turned up many times. V and J are TRBV12-3 or TRBV12-4 and TRBJ1-1, with 7 bases lining up with TRBD1. The V gene end was trimmed by 7 bases and the J gene end by 4 bases; junction bases not matched to a gene: 12. This CDR3 is built from 15 residues. CDR3 loop: CASTQREGGGTEAFF. As DNA, the CDR3 is TGTGCCAGCACCCAACGAGAAGGGGGCGGCACTGAAGCTTTCTTT.

This chain links TRBV5-1 with TRBJ2-2; a possible D gene is TRBD2 (6 bases). With 4 bases removed from V and 7 bases from J, the gap between germline ends came to 20 bases. The V gene's germline CDR1 is SGHRS and CDR2 YFSETQ. The CDR3 sequence is 16 residues long. CDR3 DNA sequence: TGCGCCAGCAGCCCAGTGAGACCGATTAGCGGCGGGGAGCTGTTTTTT. Protein product: CASSPVRPISGGELFF.

This clonotype occurred a few times. The chain couples TRBV12-3 or TRBV12-4 to TRBJ1-1; no firm D call. The V and J ends lost 10 bases and 3 bases respectively, with 18 bases between them. CDR3 length: 14 amino acids. The CDR3 is CATQIRASYTEAFF. The CDR3 nucleotides read TGTGCCACCCAAATCCGGGCATCTTACACTGAAGCTTTCTTT.

This clonotype was recorded many times. This chain joins TRBV11-2 and TRBJ1-1, with a possible D match to TRBD1 (5 bases). V shed 5 bases and J shed 7 bases, with 11 bases lying between them. Germline-derived CDR1 and CDR2 are SGHAT and FQNNGV. This CDR3 region has 12 residues. This CDR3 reads CASSRDGDEAFF. CDR3 bases: TGTGCCAGCAGCCGGGACGGTGATGAAGCTTTCTTT.

This chain joins TRBV24-1 and TRBJ2-7; 7 bases line up with TRBD1. The CDR3 totals 14 residues. Trimming at V came to 5 bases and at J to 3 bases, leaving 6 bases not matched to a gene. In germline, CDR1 is KGHDR, CDR2 SFDVKD. CDR3 bases: TGTGCCACCAGTGCTCCGGGACAGAGCTACGAGCAGTACTTC. It specifies CATSAPGQSYEQYF.